This T cell receptor (beta chain) was documented in a study of early T cells in non-severe SARS-CoV-2 infection. About the research overall: Chains were not paired, and sequencing was done on bulk RNA from unsorted whole blood. Findings of the study overall: Lookups in VDJdb leaned toward anti-spike CD8 responses and missed private and CD4 specificities.

There are many counts of this clonotype. Its antigen is undetermined. Individual cDNA molecules received unique molecular identifiers. Each CDR3 protein gets one entry after TCRdb re-called the 5' RACE reads with MiXCR. Here the sample spans around 67,000 distinct CDR3 sequences, more than 9% being singletons. CDR3 size: 15 residues. CDR1 is MNHEY, CDR2 SVGAGI, per germline. Trimming cost V 5 bases and J 8 bases; bases outside gene matches: 8. This rearrangement joins TRBV6-5 to TRBJ2-1, with 11 positions matching TRBD2. The receptor was derived from an adult who was a healthcare worker with PCR-confirmed SARS-CoV-2 infection or an uninfected control (not recorded which). Material: whole blood. DNA of the CDR3: TGTGCCAGCAGTGAAACCGGGACTAGCGGATATGAGCAGTTCTTC. Translation: CASSETGTSGYEQFF.